This T cell receptor beta chain was obtained from a study of response to subunit inactivated influenza vaccine. Via MiXCR, TCRdb re-called the RT-PCR reads, giving one row per CDR3 protein. This table holds roughly 170,000 distinct CDR3 sequences, about 10% found once. This clonotype was detected many times. CDR1 and CDR2 from the germline V gene are SGHTA and FQGNSA. The CDR3 is made up of 16 amino acids. Germline trimming cut 5 bases from V and 4 bases from J; bases unmatched to any gene: 10. The source is a middle-aged man who received an inactivated influenza vaccine. The J gene is TRBJ2-2, the V gene TRBV7-2, with TRBD1 identical over 7 bases. Material: non-naive T cells sorted from PBMCs, obtained on the day of vaccination. CDR3 DNA sequence: TGTGCCAGCAGCGACAGAAGACAGGGAGTCACCGGGGAGCTGTTTTTT. It encodes CASSDRRQGVTGELFF.